The 5 T cell receptor beta chains listed next were all sequenced from one sample in a study of T cells in localized non-small cell lung cancer. Produced via immunoSEQ multiplex PCR; TCRdb's table is partial and in-frame only. This table has tens of thousands of clones, 87% appearing once. Material: peripheral blood, obtained before any cancer treatment. The receptors stem from a woman aged 35-75 years with stage I lung adenocarcinoma.

The chain carries TRBV11-2 and TRBJ2-3; D possibly uses TRBD1 or TRBD2 (5 bases each). V lost 5 bases and J 5 bases, leaving 23 bases between the germline ends. CDR1 is SGHAT and CDR2 is FQNNGV in the germline V gene. The CDR3 has 17 amino acids. CDR3 loop: CASSPAVQGMRGDTQYF. For the CDR3, the DNA is TGTGCCAGCAGCCCCGCGGTCCAGGGAATGAGGGGAGATACGCAGTATTTT.

V is TRBV9 and J is TRBJ2-5; D gene uncertain. CDR1 and CDR2 (germline): SGDLS, YYNGEE. This CDR3 contains 13 residues. The ends were cut back, 0 bases at V and 4 bases at J, with 7 bases in the middle. CDR3 nucleotide sequence: TGTGCCAGCAGCGTAGGAGTTAGAGAGACCCAGTACTTC. Its protein is CASSVGVRETQYF. The whole variable domain, remainder taken from reference TRBV9 and TRBJ2-5, is DSGVTQTPKHLITATGQRVTLRCSPRSGDLSVYWYQQSLDQGLQFLIQYYNGEERAKGNILERFSAQQFPDLHSELNLSSLELGDSALYFCASSVGVRETQYFGPGTRLLVL.

This clone was recorded only once. V and J are TRBV6-5 and TRBJ1-4; no definite D call. This CDR3 region has 14 residues. CDR1 is MNHEY and CDR2 is SVGAGI in the germline V gene. V was pared by 0 bases and J by 11 bases, with 13 bases between. DNA for the CDR3: TGTGCCAGCAGTTACTCGGGGTCTAGAGGGAAACTGTTTTTT. Translated, it gives CASSYSGSRGKLFF.

V is TRBV13 and J is TRBJ2-7; D perhaps matches TRBD2 (6 bases). This CDR3 contains 14 residues. The ends were cut back, 4 bases at V and 2 bases at J, with 12 bases in the middle. Looked up from germline, CDR1 is PRHDT and CDR2 is FYEKMQ (reference sequence). The chain's CDR3 is CASSSETGAYEQYF. CDR3 nucleotides: TGTGCCAGCAGCTCCGAGACGGGGGCCTACGAGCAGTACTTC. The whole variable domain, filled in from reference TRBV13 and TRBJ2-7, reads AAGVIQSPRHLIKEKRETATLKCYPIPRHDTVYWYQQGPGQDPQFLISFYEKMQSDKGSIPDRFSAQQFSDYHSELNMSSLELGDSALYFCASSSETGAYEQYFGPGTRLTVT.

The chain couples TRBV7-3 to TRBJ2-6, with 7 bases matching TRBD1. V lost 6 bases and J lost 1; bases outside the gene matches: 12. Per germline, CDR1 SGHTA and CDR2 FQGTGA. The CDR3 has 18 residues. The CDR3 loop is CASSLYPGQQSGANVLTF. The CDR3 DNA is TGTGCCAGCAGTCTCTACCCGGGACAGCAGTCTGGGGCCAACGTCCTGACTTTC.